The next 5 T cell receptor beta chains were all read from a single sample in a study of T cell clonotyping in hematopoietic cell transplantation. Time point in this sample: recipient sample about 28 days before transplant, after cytoreduction. The table came from immunoSEQ multiplex PCR; TCRdb's copy has only in-frame clones and leaves some out. This table holds about 41,000 clones, 85% found once. Specimen: peripheral blood mononuclear cells, collected before stem cell transplant. The receptors stem from a man aged 55 to 69 with acute myeloid leukemia. Some clones in this sample may be carry-over from other donors' samples.

The rearrangement uses TRBV12-5 and TRBJ1-3; D ambiguous. Trimming cost V 4 bases and J 8 bases, with 9 bases left between them. The CDR3 totals 12 residues. Germline V gives CDR1 LGHNT, CDR2 FRNRAP. DNA for the CDR3: TGTGCTAGTGGTTCCGGTGATTACACCATATATTTT. Its protein is CASGSGDYTIYF.

The chain has TRBV7-3 and TRBJ1-1, with a tentative D call TRBD1 (5 bases). In germline, CDR1 is SGHTA, CDR2 FQGTGA. The CDR3 has 16 residues. The V and J ends lost 5 bases and 0 bases respectively, with 16 bases between them. The CDR3 region has the DNA TGTGCCAGCAGCCCTGACAGCGGGTCGATGAACACTGAAGCTTTCTTT. Amino acids: CASSPDSGSMNTEAFF.

The chain is built from TRBV5-5 and TRBJ2-1, with TRBD1 matching 9 bases. V lost 1 base, J lost 2 bases, and 16 bases stayed unmatched. Germline-derived CDR1 and CDR2 are SGHKS and YYEKEE (reference sequence). This CDR3 has 20 residues. This CDR3 is CASSLPVSVYRDRAYNEQFF. The CDR3 region has the DNA TGTGCCAGCAGCTTGCCTGTATCCGTTTACCGGGACAGGGCCTACAATGAGCAGTTCTTC.

This chain joins TRBV5-6 and TRBJ2-7, with D unclear. Germline CDR1 is SGHDT and CDR2 is YYEEEE. The V gene lost 0 bases and the J gene lost 3 bases, with 13 bases spanning the gap. This CDR3 contains 15 residues. The CDR3 DNA follows: TGTGCCAGCAGCTTGGGCCAGTCCCTCTTCTACGAGCAGTACTTC. This encodes CASSLGQSLFYEQYF. Together with reference TRBV5-6 and TRBJ2-7, the CDR3 gives the full variable domain: DAGVTQSPTHLIKTRGQQVTLRCSPKSGHDTVSWYQQALGQGPQFIFQYYEEEERQRGNFPDRFSGHQFPNYSSELNVNALLLGDSALYLCASSLGQSLFYEQYFGPGTRLTVT.

The chain employs TRBV7-2 and TRBJ2-1; a weak D match, TRBD2 (7 bases). Trimming took off 2 bases at V and 2 bases at J, with 10 bases between the two ends. Germline V gene lookup returns CDR1 SGHTA and CDR2 FQGNSA. This CDR3 has 15 amino acids. The CDR3 here is CASSLNGGPYNEQFF. The CDR3 nucleotides read TGTGCCAGCAGCTTAAACGGGGGGCCCTACAATGAGCAGTTCTTC.